The rows below give T cell receptor beta chains drawn from one sample of a study of cytomegalovirus exposure and HLA in healthy donors. Measured with immunoSEQ multiplex PCR; TCRdb has only the in-frame clones, and not every one. The sample contains fewer than 120,000 clones, approximately 88% of which appear only once. Material for sequencing was PBMCs. These receptors came from a woman between 25 and 40 years old in good health and CMV-seropositive. The conserved cysteine and the conserved F or W are not part of the CDR3 here. A row's size may be missing; if present it is once, few, many or a size class.

.	TRBV5-6	TRBJ2-4	ASSIGLAGGPAKNIQY
.	TRBV27	TRBJ2-1	ASSYGGQGKQF
.	TRBV7-2	TRBJ2-2	ASSVTGTNTGELF
.	TRBV7-3	TRBJ2-5	ASSLGVGRGSRQY
.	TRBV30	TRBJ1-1	AWSDYRKKGDTEAF
.	TRBV18	TRBJ2-1	ASSAKFNNEQF
.	TRBV18	TRBJ1-5	ASSLGTEGRYSNQPQH
.	TRBV25-1	TRBJ1-3	ASRDDRGSGNTIY
.	TRBV7-9	TRBJ2-3	ATFGLARTDTQY
few	TRBV6-5	TRBJ1-1	ASRLIPGGGTEAF
few	TRBV4-1	TRBJ2-7	ASSQHNSYEQY
.	TRBV30	TRBJ1-1	AWKGEWTEAF
.	TRBV30	TRBJ2-7	AWTGQGASREQY
.	TRBV5-4	TRBJ2-1	ASSRDRVAQNEQF
.	TRBV27	TRBJ1-2	ASSLQGGHGYT
.	TRBV7-2	TRBJ2-7	ASSFRTGADYEQY
.	TRBV5-6	TRBJ1-2	ASSETGVLGYT
.	TRBV29-1	TRBJ2-1	SVVVGAGFNEQF
.	TRBV6-6	TRBJ2-2	ASSRSGGANTGELF
.	TRBV6-4	TRBJ2-1	ASSDTTSGDNNEQF
.	TRBV30	TRBJ1-5	AWSWGHQPQH
.	TRBV4-2	TRBJ2-2	ASSQESGTGAGELF
.	TRBV5-4	TRBJ2-3	ASRASGRSGADTQY
.	TRBV7-9	TRBJ2-1	ASSLPYDDMDEQF
once	TRBV5-6	TRBJ2-2	ASSQTGRITGELF
once	TRBV2	TRBJ2-7	ASGGQAIYEQY
once	TRBV9	TRBJ2-1	ASSASGGAHNEQF
.	TRBV4-3	TRBJ1-3	ASSPGQTSGNTIY
.	TRBV28	TRBJ1-5	ASSRNTGGFGPQH
.	TRBV10-3	TRBJ1-2	AISDWRRGYT
.	TRBV5-1	TRBJ2-7	ASSHGQTYEQY